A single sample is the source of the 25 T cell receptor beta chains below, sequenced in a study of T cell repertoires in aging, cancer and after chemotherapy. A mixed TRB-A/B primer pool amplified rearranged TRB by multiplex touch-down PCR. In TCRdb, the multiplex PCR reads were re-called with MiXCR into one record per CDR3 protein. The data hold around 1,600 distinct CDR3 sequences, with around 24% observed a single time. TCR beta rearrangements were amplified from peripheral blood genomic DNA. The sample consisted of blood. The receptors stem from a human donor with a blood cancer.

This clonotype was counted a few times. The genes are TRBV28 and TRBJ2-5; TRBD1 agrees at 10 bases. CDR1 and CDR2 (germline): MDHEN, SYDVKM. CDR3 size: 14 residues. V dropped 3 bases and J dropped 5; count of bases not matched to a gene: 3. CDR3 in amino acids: CASSLGGQGETQYF. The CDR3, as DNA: TGTGCCAGCAGTTTGGGGGGACAGGGGGAGACCCAGTACTTC. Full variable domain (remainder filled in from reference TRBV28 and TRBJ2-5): DVKVTQSSRYLVKRTGEKVFLECVQDMDHENMFWYRQDPGLGLRLIYFSYDVKMKEKGDIPEGYSVSREKKERFSLILESASTNQTSMYLCASSLGGQGETQYFGPGTRLLVL.

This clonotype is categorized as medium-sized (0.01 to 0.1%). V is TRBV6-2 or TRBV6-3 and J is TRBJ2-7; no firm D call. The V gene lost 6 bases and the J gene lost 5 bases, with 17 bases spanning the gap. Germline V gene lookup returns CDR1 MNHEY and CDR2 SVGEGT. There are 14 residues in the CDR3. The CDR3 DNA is TGTGCCAGCAGCCAAAATCCCCGACCCCACGAGCAGTACGTC. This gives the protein CASSQNPRPHEQYV.

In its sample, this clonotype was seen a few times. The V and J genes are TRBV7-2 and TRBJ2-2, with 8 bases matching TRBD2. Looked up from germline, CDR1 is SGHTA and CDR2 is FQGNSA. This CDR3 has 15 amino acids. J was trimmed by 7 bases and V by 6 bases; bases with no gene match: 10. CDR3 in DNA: TGTGCCAGCAGTGACGGGGGGGTTGGGGTCGGGGAGCTGTTTTTT. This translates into CASSDGGVGVGELFF.

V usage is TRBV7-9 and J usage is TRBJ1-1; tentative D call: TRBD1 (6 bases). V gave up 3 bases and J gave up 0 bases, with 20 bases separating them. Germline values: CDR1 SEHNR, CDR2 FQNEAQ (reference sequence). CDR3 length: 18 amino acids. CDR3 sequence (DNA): TGTGCCAGCAGCTTCGAAGTCGGGGGGCGTAAAATGAACACTGAAGCTTTCTTT. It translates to CASSFEVGGRKMNTEAFF.

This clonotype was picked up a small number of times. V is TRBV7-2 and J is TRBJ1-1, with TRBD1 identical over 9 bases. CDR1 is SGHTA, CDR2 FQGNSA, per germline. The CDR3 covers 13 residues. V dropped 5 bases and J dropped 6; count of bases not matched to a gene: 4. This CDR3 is CASSQQGASEAFF. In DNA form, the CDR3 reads TGTGCCAGCAGCCAACAGGGGGCCTCTGAAGCTTTCTTT.

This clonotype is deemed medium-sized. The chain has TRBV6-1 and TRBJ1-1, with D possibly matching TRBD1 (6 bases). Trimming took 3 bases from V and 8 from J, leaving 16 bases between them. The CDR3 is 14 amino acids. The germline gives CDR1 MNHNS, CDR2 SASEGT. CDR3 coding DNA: TGTGCCAGCAGTGAGGGGGGCTACGTGAAGGAAGCTTTCTTT. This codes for CASSEGGYVKEAFF.

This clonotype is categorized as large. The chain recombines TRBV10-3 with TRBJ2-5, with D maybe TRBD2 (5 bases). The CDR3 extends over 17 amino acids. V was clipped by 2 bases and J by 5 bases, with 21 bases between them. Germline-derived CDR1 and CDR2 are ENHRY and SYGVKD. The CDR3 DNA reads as TGTGCCATCAGTGAGCCTACGAGGGTTAGTGTCACGGAGACCCAGTACTTC. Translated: CAISEPTRVSVTETQYF.

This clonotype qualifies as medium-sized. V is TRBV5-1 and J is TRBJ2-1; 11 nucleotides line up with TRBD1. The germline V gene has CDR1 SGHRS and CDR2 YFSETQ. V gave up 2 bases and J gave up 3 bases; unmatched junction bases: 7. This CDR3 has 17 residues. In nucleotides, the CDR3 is TGCGCCAGCAGCTTTTCCAGGACAGGGGGCATCTACAATGAGCAGTTCTTC. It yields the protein CASSFSRTGGIYNEQFF.

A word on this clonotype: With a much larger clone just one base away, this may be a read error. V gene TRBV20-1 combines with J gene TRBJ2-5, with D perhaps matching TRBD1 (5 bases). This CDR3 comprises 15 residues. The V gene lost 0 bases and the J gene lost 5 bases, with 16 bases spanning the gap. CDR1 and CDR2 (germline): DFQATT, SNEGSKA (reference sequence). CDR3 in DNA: TGCAGTGCTAGAGAAAGTAGCAGGGTCTGGGAGACCCAGTACTTC. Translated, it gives CSARESSRVWETQYF.

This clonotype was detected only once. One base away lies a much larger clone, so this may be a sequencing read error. The CDR3 DNA reads TGTGCCAGCACCACTAGTGGGAGCTCCTATAATTCACCCATCCACTTT. It encodes CASTTSGSSYNSPIHF. The V call is TRBV28, the J call TRBJ1-6; D ambiguous. This CDR3 region has 16 residues. Germline CDR1 MDHEN, CDR2 SYDVKM.

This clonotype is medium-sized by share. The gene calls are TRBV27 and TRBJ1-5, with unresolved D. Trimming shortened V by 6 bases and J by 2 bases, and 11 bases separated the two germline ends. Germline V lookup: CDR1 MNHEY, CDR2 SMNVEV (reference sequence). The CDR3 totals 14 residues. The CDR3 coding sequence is TGTGCCAGCAGCCCGTGGCAGGGCAATCAGCCCCAGCATTTT. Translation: CASSPWQGNQPQHF.

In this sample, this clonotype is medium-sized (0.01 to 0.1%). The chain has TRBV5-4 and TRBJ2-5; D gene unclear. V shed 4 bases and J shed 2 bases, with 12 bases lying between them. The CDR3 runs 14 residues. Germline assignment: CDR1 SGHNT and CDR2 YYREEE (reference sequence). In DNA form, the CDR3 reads TGTGCCAGCAGCCCGGCAGGAGCACAAGAGACCCAGTACTTC. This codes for CASSPAGAQETQYF.

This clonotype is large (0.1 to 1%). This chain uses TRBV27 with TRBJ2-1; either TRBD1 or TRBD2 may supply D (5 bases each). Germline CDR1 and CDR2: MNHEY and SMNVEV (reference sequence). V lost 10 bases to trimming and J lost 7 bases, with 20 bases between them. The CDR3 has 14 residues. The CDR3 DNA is TGTGCCACTCTGGGACCCCGAGGGATTAATGAGCAGTTCTTC. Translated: CATLGPRGINEQFF.

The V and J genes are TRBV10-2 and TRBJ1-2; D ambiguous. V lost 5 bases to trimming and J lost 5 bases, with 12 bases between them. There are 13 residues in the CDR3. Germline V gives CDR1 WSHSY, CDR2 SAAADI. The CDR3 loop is CASSSAEGYGYTF. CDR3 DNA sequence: TGCGCCAGCAGTTCGGCCGAAGGATATGGCTACACCTTC.

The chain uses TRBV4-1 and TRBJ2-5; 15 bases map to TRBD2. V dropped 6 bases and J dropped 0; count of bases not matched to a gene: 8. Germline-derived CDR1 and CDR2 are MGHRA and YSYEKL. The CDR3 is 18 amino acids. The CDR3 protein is CASRLGLAGGGYQETQYF. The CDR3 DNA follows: TGCGCCAGCAGACTGGGACTAGCGGGGGGCGGGTACCAAGAGACCCAGTACTTC.

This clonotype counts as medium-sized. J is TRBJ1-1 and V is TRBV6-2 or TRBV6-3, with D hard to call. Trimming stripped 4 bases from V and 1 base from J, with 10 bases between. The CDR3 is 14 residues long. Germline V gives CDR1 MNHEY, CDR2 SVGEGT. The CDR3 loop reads CASSFVVRNTEAFF. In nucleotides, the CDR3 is TGTGCCAGCAGTTTCGTCGTCAGGAACACTGAAGCTTTCTTT.

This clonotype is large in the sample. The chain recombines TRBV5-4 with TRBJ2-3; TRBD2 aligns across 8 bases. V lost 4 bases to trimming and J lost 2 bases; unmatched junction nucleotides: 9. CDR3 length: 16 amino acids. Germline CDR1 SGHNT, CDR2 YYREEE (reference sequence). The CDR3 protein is CASSPLLAASTDTQYF. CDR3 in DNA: TGTGCCAGCAGCCCATTACTAGCGGCATCCACAGATACGCAGTATTTT. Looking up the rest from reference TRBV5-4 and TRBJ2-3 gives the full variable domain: ETGVTQSPTHLIKTRGQQVTLRCSSQSGHNTVSWYQQALGQGPQFIFQYYREEENGRGNFPPRFSGLQFPNYSSELNVNALELDDSALYLCASSPLLAASTDTQYFGPGTRLTVL.

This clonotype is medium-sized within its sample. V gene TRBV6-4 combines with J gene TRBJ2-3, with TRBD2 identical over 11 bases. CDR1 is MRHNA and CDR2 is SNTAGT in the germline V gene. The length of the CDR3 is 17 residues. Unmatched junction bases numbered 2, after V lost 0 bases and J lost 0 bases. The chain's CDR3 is CASSDSSGGASTDTQYF. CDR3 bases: TGTGCCAGCAGTGACTCTAGCGGGGGGGCTAGCACAGATACGCAGTATTTT.

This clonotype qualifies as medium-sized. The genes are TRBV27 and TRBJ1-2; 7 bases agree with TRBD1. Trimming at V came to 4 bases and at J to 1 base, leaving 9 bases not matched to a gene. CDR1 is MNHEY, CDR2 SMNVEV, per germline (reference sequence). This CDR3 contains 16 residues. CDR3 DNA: TGTGCCAGCAGTTCTCTACAGGGGACCTTTAACTATGGCTACACCTTC. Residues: CASSSLQGTFNYGYTF.

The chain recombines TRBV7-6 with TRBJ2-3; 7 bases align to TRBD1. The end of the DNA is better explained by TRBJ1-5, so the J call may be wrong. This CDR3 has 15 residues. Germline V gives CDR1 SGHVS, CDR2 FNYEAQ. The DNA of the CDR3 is TGTGCCAGCAGCTTAGGCGCGTCGGGGACAGATACGCAGCATTTT. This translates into CASSLGASGTDTQHF.

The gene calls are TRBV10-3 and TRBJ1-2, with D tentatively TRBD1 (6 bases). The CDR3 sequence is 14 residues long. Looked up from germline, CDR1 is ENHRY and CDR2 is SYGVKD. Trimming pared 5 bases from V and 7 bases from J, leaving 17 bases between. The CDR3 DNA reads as TGTGCCATCAGTATACAGGGCGATCAGGCTGGCTACACCTTC. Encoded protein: CAISIQGDQAGYTF.

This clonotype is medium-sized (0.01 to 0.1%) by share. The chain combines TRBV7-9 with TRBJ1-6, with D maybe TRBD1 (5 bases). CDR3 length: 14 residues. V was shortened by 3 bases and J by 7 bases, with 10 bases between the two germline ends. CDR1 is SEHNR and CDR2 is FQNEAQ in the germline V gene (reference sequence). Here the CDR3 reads CASSLIRDNSPLHF. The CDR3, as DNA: TGTGCCAGCAGCTTGATCAGGGACAATTCACCCCTCCACTTT.

The CDR3 region is CASTSPTNYGYTF. The CDR3 DNA follows: TGTGCCAGCACCAGTCCCACTAACTATGGCTACACCTTC. The chain is built from TRBV25-1 and TRBJ1-2; D ambiguous. The CDR3 extends over 13 amino acids. Germline V lookup: CDR1 MGHDK, CDR2 SYGVNS. Deletions cut 7 bases from V and 0 bases from J, with 9 bases between.

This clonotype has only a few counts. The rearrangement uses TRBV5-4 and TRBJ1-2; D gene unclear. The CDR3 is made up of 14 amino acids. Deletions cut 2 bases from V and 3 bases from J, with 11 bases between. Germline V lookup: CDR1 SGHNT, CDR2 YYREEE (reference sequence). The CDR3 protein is CASSFRQDDYGYTF. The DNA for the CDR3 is TGTGCCAGCAGCTTCCGCCAGGATGACTATGGCTACACCTTC.

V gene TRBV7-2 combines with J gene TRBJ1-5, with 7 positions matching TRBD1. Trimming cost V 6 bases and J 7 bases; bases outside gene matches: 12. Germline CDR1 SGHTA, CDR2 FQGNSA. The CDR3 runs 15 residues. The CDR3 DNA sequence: TGTGCCAGCAGTTTTACAGGGGACCCAAGCCAGCCCCAGCATTTT. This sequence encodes CASSFTGDPSQPQHF.